This T cell receptor beta chain was identified in a study of blood T cell repertoires in COVID-19. Overall study context: COVID-19 samples collected from the United States, Italy and Spain covered acute and convalescent phases. The analysed material was cDNA or gDNA that came from T cells, B-cell-depleted T cells, or PBMCs.

In the source study's methods: Cell counts per sample came from amplifying reference gene primers. The method was immunoSEQ multiplex PCR; TCRdb's version includes in-frame clones alone and lacks a portion of them. V, J and clone size reflect that table, while D and trimming were determined from the DNA. This table has 200,000 to 300,000 clones, 82% appearing once. J lost 6 bases, V lost 2 bases, and 6 bases had no gene match. This CDR3 is built from 15 residues. CDR1 and CDR2 from the germline V gene are KGHSH and LQKENI. This clone was seen a single time. The source of this sequence is a woman between 55 and 75 years old with active or convalescent COVID-19. V gene TRBV18 combines with J gene TRBJ2-1; 8 bases agree with TRBD1. What was sequenced was peripheral blood. The CDR3 region has the DNA TGTGCCAGCTCACCAAGTCAGGGGGCGGTCAATGAGCAGTTCTTC. This sequence encodes CASSPSQGAVNEQFF.